This TCR beta chain appears in the sequencing data of a study of spatial heterogeneity in lung cancer. The wider study: Alpha-chain sequences were detected in numbers that were consistently lower than beta-chain sequences.

TCR cDNA molecules each carried a unique molecular identifier. TCRdb redid the calling of the 5' RACE reads with MiXCR, one entry per CDR3 protein. Of more than 9,500 distinct CDR3 sequences listed, approximately 6.2% were seen once; the top ten hold 10%. The sample's time point: sample taken at primary tumor resection. The input material, whole RNA from tumor, nontumor lung or frozen PBMC, was sequenced unsorted. V dropped 8 bases and J dropped 1; count of bases not matched to a gene: 7. CDR3 size: 14 residues. Germline V gene sequence: CDR1 MGHRA, CDR2 YSYEKL. This clonotype was recorded at least ten times.

The TCR sequence derives from a male donor with early-stage non-small cell lung cancer. The sequenced sample was normal lung tissue next to the tumor, obtained at surgery. V usage is TRBV4-1 and J usage is TRBJ2-7, with 8 bases that match TRBD1. CDR3 nucleotides: TGCGCCAGCGGAGGAACAGGGGGGTCCTACGAGCAGTACTTC. Its translation: CASGGTGGSYEQYF.